The rows below give T cell receptor beta chains drawn from one sample of a study of blood T cells in healthy people across ages. TCRdb re-analysed the 5' RACE reads in MiXCR, keeping a single row per CDR3 protein. The sample lists about 930,000 distinct CDR3 sequences, about 28% occurring once. This sample also appeared in a second study, on T cells of mothers and their children.

Sequencing was carried out using blood. The origin of the receptors is a woman between 40 and 50 years old in good health. Each CDR3 is given with its conserved first and last residue. A D gene is named only where the DNA matches it firmly. The size field is filled for only some rows; it gives once, few, many or a size class.

NA	TRBJ1-2	TRBV19	few	TGTGCCAGTCAGGAGGAGCGGGGCTACACCTTC	CASQEERGYTF
NA	TRBJ2-5	TRBV12-3/TRBV12-4	few	TGTGCCAGCAGTTTAGTTCCGTTTCGGGGAGAGACCCAGTACTTC	CASSLVPFRGETQYF
TRBD1	TRBJ2-1	TRBV5-1	NA	TGCGCCAGCAGCTCGGGGACAGGGGGCGTCACGGGAGATGAGCAGTTCTTC	CASSSGTGGVTGDEQFF
TRBD1	TRBJ2-3	TRBV7-2	NA	TGTGCCAGCAGACATACAGGGGGGCCGCCAGATACGCAGTATTTT	CASRHTGGPPDTQYF
TRBD1	TRBJ1-2	TRBV28	NA	TGTGCCAGCAGTTTAGCCGACATACAGGGGGCCTATGGCTACACCTTC	CASSLADIQGAYGYTF
TRBD1	TRBJ1-2	TRBV7-2	few	TGTGCCAACAGCTTATTTCGGGGACAGAACTATGGCTACACCTTC	CANSLFRGQNYGYTF
NA	TRBJ2-3	TRBV20-1	few	TGCAGTGCTAGCCTCTTACTAGCCTCTAGCACAGATACGCAGTATTTT	CSASLLLASSTDTQYF
NA	TRBJ1-5	TRBV20-1	many	TGCAGCGCCTCAGGGATCTTGCGCAATCAGCCCCAGCATTTT	CSASGILRNQPQHF
TRBD1	TRBJ1-2	TRBV20-1	NA	TGCAGTGCAACCTCCGGGGACAGCTATGGCTACACCTTC	CSATSGDSYGYTF
TRBD2	TRBJ2-3	TRBV5-1	NA	TGCGCCAGCCGCAGACTAGCGGGGTCTAGCACAGATACGCAGTATTTT	CASRRLAGSSTDTQYF
NA	TRBJ1-1	TRBV6-5	NA	TGTGCCAGCAGTTACTCGATGTCCGGGGTTAGGAACACTGAAGCTTTCTTT	CASSYSMSGVRNTEAFF
TRBD1	TRBJ1-5	TRBV6-6	many	TGTGCCAGCAGCCTACTCGGGAGGGGACAGGCTAGCAATCAGCCCCAGCATTTT	CASSLLGRGQASNQPQHF
TRBD1	TRBJ1-1	TRBV12-3/TRBV12-4	NA	TGTGCCAGCAGTTCAACGGGACAGATAAACACTGAAGCTTTCTTT	CASSSTGQINTEAFF
TRBD1	TRBJ2-1	TRBV24-1	many	TGTGCCACCAGTCCGACAGGGGGAAGAGATTACAATGAGCAGTTCTTC	CATSPTGGRDYNEQFF
TRBD1	TRBJ1-4	TRBV12-3/TRBV12-4	once	TGTACCAGCAGGAACGACAGGGGCTATGAAAAACTGTTTTTT	CTSRNDRGYEKLFF
NA	TRBJ2-1	TRBV11-2	NA	TGTGCCAGCATCACGGTAGGGATGAGGGCCAATGGGCAGTTCTTC	CASITVGMRANGQFF
NA	TRBJ2-7	TRBV5-6	many	TGTGCCAGCAGCACAGCCGGCGGAAGCTCCTACGAGCAGTACTTC	CASSTAGGSSYEQYF
NA	TRBJ2-7	TRBV27	few	TGTGCCAGCCGACATATTAGGTTTAGCTCCTACGAGCAGTACTTC	CASRHIRFSSYEQYF
NA	TRBJ2-7	TRBV20-1	NA	TGCAGTGCTACCCCAGGCAGGCAATACGAGCAGTACTTC	CSATPGRQYEQYF
TRBD1	TRBJ2-3	TRBV7-8	NA	TGTGCCAGTCTGGGGACAGGGGATACGCAGTATTTT	CASLGTGDTQYF
NA	TRBJ2-1	TRBV12-5	NA	TGTGCTAGTGGTTTGGTAGGCCCTTACAATGAGCAGTTCTTC	CASGLVGPYNEQFF
NA	TRBJ2-7	TRBV28	few	TGTGCCAGCAGCCGAGAGCGTCGGGGGCAGTACTTC	CASSRERRGQYF
NA	TRBJ2-1	TRBV12-3/TRBV12-4	once	TGTGCCAGCAGATTAGGGGCCGGTCGGGGAGAGCAGTTCTTC	CASRLGAGRGEQFF
NA	TRBJ2-6	TRBV6-5	NA	TGTGCCAGCAGTTACCGGAGGACGGGAGCTGGGGCCAACGTCCTGACTTTC	CASSYRRTGAGANVLTF
NA	TRBJ1-5	TRBV5-1	few	TGCGCCAGCAGCTTGGGGGGCACCAATCAGCCCCAGCATTTT	CASSLGGTNQPQHF
NA	TRBJ2-5	TRBV5-1	few	TGCGCCAGCAGTTTAGAGGGACGGACCAAGGAGACCCAGTACTTC	CASSLEGRTKETQYF
NA	TRBJ2-7	TRBV3-1	NA	TGTGCCTGCAGCCCCCGCCCATCCCCCGGGGAGCAGTACTTC	CACSPRPSPGEQYF
NA	TRBJ1-5	TRBV4-3	few	TGCGCCAGCAGCCAAGAATCTGGCAATCAGCCCCAGCATTTT	CASSQESGNQPQHF
NA	TRBJ1-2	TRBV5-1	few	TGCGCCAGCGGCTTGGCTCAGGCTAACTATGGCTACACCTTC	CASGLAQANYGYTF
TRBD1	TRBJ2-7	TRBV28	many	TGTGCCAGCGGGACAGGGTCACACTACGAGCAGTACTTC	CASGTGSHYEQYF
NA	TRBJ2-7	TRBV11-1	NA	TGTGCCAGCAGCCGCTCCGCCAGGAGCTCCTACGAGCAGTACTTC	CASSRSARSSYEQYF
NA	TRBJ1-5	TRBV20-1	few	TGCAGTGCTACGAGGAAGGACAATCAGCCCCAGCATTTT	CSATRKDNQPQHF
TRBD1	TRBJ1-1	TRBV7-2	NA	TGTGCCAGCAGCCCTACCGTAGGACAGGGGGCCTTCACTGAAGCTTTCTTT	CASSPTVGQGAFTEAFF
TRBD2	TRBJ2-7	TRBV24-1	few	TGTGCCACCAGTGATGGGGACTACTCCTTCTACGAGCAGTACTTC	CATSDGDYSFYEQYF
TRBD2	TRBJ2-3	TRBV5-1	once	TGCGCCAGCAGCCGAGTAGCGGGGGCCAGCACAGATACGCAGTATTTT	CASSRVAGASTDTQYF
NA	TRBJ2-1	TRBV27	few	TGTGCCAGCAGCCACAGGGCCGATGAGCAGTTCTTC	CASSHRADEQFF
TRBD1	TRBJ2-5	TRBV2	NA	TGTGCCAGCCCCTTGGGACAGGCTCAAGAGACCCAGTACTTC	CASPLGQAQETQYF
NA	TRBJ1-2	TRBV24-1	many	TGTGCCACCAGTAATTTCGGTGGCTACACCTTC	CATSNFGGYTF
TRBD1	TRBJ2-1	TRBV7-2	many	TGTGCCAGCAGCTGGGGACAGGGATACAATGAGCAGTTCTTC	CASSWGQGYNEQFF
NA	TRBJ2-7	TRBV28	NA	TGTGCCAGCAGGCGGGCGGGGACCCTGAGCTCCTACGAGCAGTACTTC	CASRRAGTLSSYEQYF
NA	TRBJ2-1	TRBV7-9	many	TGTGCCAGCAGCTTAACCATTGAGCAGTTCTTC	CASSLTIEQFF
NA	TRBJ1-2	TRBV12-3/TRBV12-4	few	TGTGCCAGCAGTTTGGGGGCGACTCCTTATGGCTACACCTTC	CASSLGATPYGYTF
NA	TRBJ1-2	TRBV5-1	many	TGCGCCAGCAGCTTGAACGGGGCTACTAACTATGGCTACACCTTC	CASSLNGATNYGYTF
NA	TRBJ2-1	TRBV6-1	many	TGTGCCAGCAGCGCTGACCCGACCTACAATGAGCAGTTCTTC	CASSADPTYNEQFF
TRBD2	TRBJ2-1	TRBV25-1	NA	TGTGCCAGCAGTTCTTCACTAGCGAGATACAATGAGCAGTTCTTC	CASSSSLARYNEQFF
NA	TRBJ2-5	TRBV7-2	NA	TGTGCCAGCAGCTTAGTACCGGGAAGCGTAGAGACCCAGTACTTC	CASSLVPGSVETQYF
TRBD2	TRBJ2-1	TRBV5-1	NA	TGCGCCAGCAGCGGGGAGGGAGCAAATGAGCAGTTCTTC	CASSGEGANEQFF
NA	TRBJ2-5	TRBV7-2	many	TGTGCCAGCAGCTTACAGGGGACCCCTCGCCAGCAGTACTTC	CASSLQGTPRQQYF
NA	TRBJ2-1	TRBV12-3/TRBV12-4	few	TGTGCCAGCAGTTTAGGGGTCGTGGAGCAGTTCTTC	CASSLGVVEQFF
NA	TRBJ2-5	TRBV27	NA	TGTGCCAGCAGTCCGATAATGCAAGAGACCCAGTACTTC	CASSPIMQETQYF
TRBD2	TRBJ2-7	TRBV7-2	once	TGTGCCAGCAGCTTATCTAGCGGGGGGGCCAATGAGCAGTACTTC	CASSLSSGGANEQYF
NA	TRBJ2-1	TRBV4-1	few	TGCGCCAGCAGCCAAGAATCCGATGAGCAGTTCTTC	CASSQESDEQFF
TRBD1	TRBJ2-6	TRBV28	NA	TGTGCCAGCAGTTTGGCCGGGACAGGGTTAGGGGCCAACGTCCTGACTTTC	CASSLAGTGLGANVLTF
TRBD2	TRBJ2-1	TRBV18	NA	TGTGCCAGCTCACCGCTTCTAGCGGGGACCAATGAGCAGTTCTTC	CASSPLLAGTNEQFF